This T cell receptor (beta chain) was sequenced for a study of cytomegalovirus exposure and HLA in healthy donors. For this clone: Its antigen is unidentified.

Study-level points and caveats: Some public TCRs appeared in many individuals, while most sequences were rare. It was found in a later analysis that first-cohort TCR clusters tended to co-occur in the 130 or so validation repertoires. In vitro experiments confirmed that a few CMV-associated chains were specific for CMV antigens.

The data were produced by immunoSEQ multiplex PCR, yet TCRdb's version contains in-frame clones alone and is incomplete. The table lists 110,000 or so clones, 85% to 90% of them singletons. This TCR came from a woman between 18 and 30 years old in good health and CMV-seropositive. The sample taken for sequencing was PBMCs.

The CDR3 DNA is TGTGCCACCAGGAGCCTTTGGAGCGGGAGATACACCGGGGAGCTGTTTTTT. Protein product: CATRSLWSGRYTGELFF. J is TRBJ2-2 and V is TRBV15; 8 positions agree with TRBD2. Germline assignment: CDR1 LNHNV and CDR2 YYDKDF (reference sequence). Germline trimming cut 6 bases from V and 3 bases from J; bases unmatched to any gene: 12. The CDR3 loop spans 17 amino acids.